The clone carrying this T cell receptor beta chain was detected ten times or more. The entry originates in a study of T cells in Graves' hyperthyroidism and ophthalmopathy. Germline loops: CDR1 SGHRS, CDR2 YFSETQ. Unmatched junction bases numbered 5, after V lost 4 bases and J lost 5 bases. This CDR3 region has 13 residues. Patients aged 18 to 65 had newly diagnosed hyperthyroidism of under 2 months' duration. RNA transcripts provided the source from which TCR beta CDR3 regions were amplified. With the HTBI primer set, the TCR CDR3 went through a first round of RT-PCR. TCRdb redid the calling of the multiplex PCR reads with MiXCR, one entry per CDR3 protein. The data hold roughly 180,000 distinct CDR3 sequences, with about 9.4% observed a single time.

The specimen was blood. This chain joins TRBV5-1 and TRBJ2-5; 7 bases align to TRBD1. This receptor was taken from a woman aged 18-35 years with Graves' hyperthyroidism that later progressed to Graves' ophthalmopathy. Written as DNA, the CDR3 is TGCGCCAGCAGCCCGGGACAGTTGGAGACCCAGTACTTC. This translates into CASSPGQLETQYF. Full variable domain (outside the CDR3, taken from reference TRBV5-1 and TRBJ2-5): KAGVTQTPRYLIKTRGQQVTLSCSPISGHRSVSWYQQTPGQGLQFLFEYFSETQRNKGNFPGRFSGRQFSNSRSEMNVSTLELGDSALYLCASSPGQLETQYFGPGTRLLVL.